This TCR beta chain derives from a study of cytomegalovirus exposure and HLA in healthy donors. In the study overall: Drawn from HLA-typed donors, about 85 million unique TCRs were held in an early data release.

The study ran its PCR with 60 Vbeta and 13 Jbeta primers. Libraries were prepared by immunoSEQ multiplex PCR; TCRdb keeps only in-frame clonotypes and omits some of them. This sample carries some 150,000 clones, with 0.65% to 0.9% going to the ten biggest clones. Findings and caveats of the study: Most sequenced TCRs were rare (though some public TCRs occurred in many donors). The likely explanation for a cluster of highly shared sequence variants was sequencing artifact. Sequences of the TCR beta chain were said to predict the HLA-A and HLA-B alleles of most subjects accurately.

About this clone itself: Antigen specificity is unknown.

Germline V CDR1 and CDR2: SNHLY, FYNNEI. CDR3 length: 11 amino acids. The ends were cut back, 9 bases at V and 0 bases at J, with 6 bases in the middle. The clonotype originates from a woman aged 18-29 years in good health and CMV-seropositive. Sequencing was done on a sample of PBMCs. V is TRBV2 and J is TRBJ2-7; D gene ambiguous. In DNA, the CDR3 is TGTGCCAGTACTCACTCCTACGAGCAGTACTTC. Translated, it gives CASTHSYEQYF. Using reference TRBV2 and TRBJ2-7 for the parts outside the CDR3, the full variable domain is EPEVTQTPSHQVTQMGQEVILRCVPISNHLYFYWYRQILGQKVEFLVSFYNNEISEKSEIFDDQFSVERPDGSNFTLKIRSTKLEDSAMYFCASTHSYEQYFGPGTRLTVT.